The 25 T cell receptor beta chains below were found in one sample sequenced in a study of T-cell memory formation after mild COVID-19. MiXCR was run by TCRdb on the 5' RACE reads, yielding one entry per CDR3 protein. This repertoire shows around 310,000 distinct CDR3 sequences, approximately 15% found once; its top ten account for more than 20%. Source material: PBMCs or a T cell subset sorted from them (not recorded which). The receptor set was obtained from a man younger than 35 who had mild COVID-19 (a few samples of this study predate the infection). Cell type and time point are not known.

This clonotype was seen only a few times. The rearrangement links TRBV10-3 to TRBJ2-7; D is unresolved. The V and J ends lost 7 bases and 0 bases respectively, with 10 bases between them. In germline, CDR1 is ENHRY, CDR2 SYGVKD. This CDR3 contains 13 residues. CDR3 in amino acids: CAIIRRNSYEQYV. The CDR3 nucleotides are TGTGCCATCATAAGGAGAAACTCCTACGAGCAGTACGTC.

This clonotype was counted many times. J is TRBJ2-7 and V is TRBV6-2 or TRBV6-3; D possibly corresponds to TRBD2 (6 bases). CDR3 length equals 13 residues. Trimming left V 6 bases short and J 1 base short, with 10 bases between. CDR1 is MNHEY, CDR2 SVGEGT, per germline. The CDR3 bases are TGTGCCAGCAGCCCCGGGGGATCCTACGAGCAGTACGTC. The encoded protein is CASSPGGSYEQYV.

The chain combines TRBV20-1 with TRBJ1-1, with D maybe TRBD1 (6 bases). This CDR3 is 15 amino acids long. The germline V and J ends were trimmed by 5 bases and 4 bases, with 20 bases remaining between them. Germline CDR1 reads DFQATT; CDR2 reads SNEGSKA (reference sequence). CDR3 sequence: CSASDPGALGTEAFF. The CDR3 DNA follows: TGCAGTGCTTCGGATCCGGGGGCGTTGGGCACTGAAGCTTTCTTT.

This clonotype was recorded a few times. The rearrangement links TRBV6-2 or TRBV6-3 to TRBJ2-4; no clear D. Germline-derived CDR1 and CDR2 are MNHEY and SVGEGT. There are 11 residues in the CDR3. Trimming shortened V by 3 bases and J by 15 bases, and 12 bases separated the two germline ends. The DNA for the CDR3 is TGTGCCAGCAGTTATGACCTCAAAGCGTACTTC. It is translated as CASSYDLKAYF.

The gene calls are TRBV29-1 and TRBJ2-1; D might be TRBD1 (5 bases). The CDR3 spans 12 residues. The V end lost 5 bases, the J end lost 5 bases, and 10 bases lay between the germline ends. Germline CDR1 SQVTM, CDR2 ANQGSEA. The chain's CDR3 is CSVQGIDNEQFF. DNA of the CDR3: TGCAGCGTTCAGGGAATTGACAATGAGCAGTTCTTC.

This clonotype was picked up a small number of times. The chain combines TRBV2 with TRBJ1-3; no clear D gene. CDR3 length equals 14 residues. CDR1 is SNHLY and CDR2 is FYNNEI in the germline V gene. V lost 7 bases, J lost 0 bases, and 10 bases lay in between. CDR3 protein: CASIRASSGNTIYF. In DNA, the CDR3 is TGTGCCAGCATCCGGGCGAGCTCTGGAAACACCATATATTTT. Filled out from reference TRBV2 and TRBJ1-3, the complete variable domain reads EPEVTQTPSHQVTQMGQEVILRCVPISNHLYFYWYRQILGQKVEFLVSFYNNEISEKSEIFDDQFSVERPDGSNFTLKIRSTKLEDSAMYFCASIRASSGNTIYFGEGSWLTVV.

V gene TRBV20-1 combines with J gene TRBJ2-5, with D uncertain. The germline V and J ends were trimmed by 1 base and 4 bases, with 4 bases remaining between them. Germline CDR1 reads DFQATT; CDR2 reads SNEGSKA (reference sequence). This CDR3 spans 11 amino acids. The DNA for the CDR3 is TGCAGTGCTAGAGTCCCAGAGACCCAGTACTTC. This sequence encodes CSARVPETQYF.

V usage is TRBV6-1 and J usage is TRBJ2-3, with D unresolved. Germline loops: CDR1 MNHNS, CDR2 SASEGT. CDR3 length: 15 residues. Trimming left V 2 bases short and J 7 bases short, with 16 bases between. This CDR3 is CASSENPDLVNTQYF. The CDR3 bases are TGTGCCAGCAGTGAAAACCCTGATCTCGTGAATACGCAGTATTTT.

There are many counts of this clonotype. This chain links TRBV7-6 with TRBJ2-7; TRBD2 matches at 7 bases. The germline gives CDR1 SGHVS, CDR2 FNYEAQ. There are 15 residues in the CDR3. J gave up 6 bases and V 0 bases, and 8 bases lay outside the gene matches. CDR3 in DNA: TGTGCCAGCAGCTTAGCGCCCGGGGGGTACCGCGAGCAGTACGTC. Translated: CASSLAPGGYREQYV.

The chain uses TRBV2 and TRBJ1-3, with D unclear. Germline CDR1 reads SNHLY; CDR2 reads FYNNEI. The CDR3 length is 13 residues. The ends were cut back, 8 bases at V and 0 bases at J, with 8 bases in the middle. The CDR3 coding sequence is TGTGCCAGCGCCAGACACTCTGGAAACACCATATATTTT. This sequence encodes CASARHSGNTIYF.

The CDR3 spells CASSLGTGKYEQYF. For the CDR3, the DNA is TGTGCCAGCAGCTTAGGTACAGGGAAATACGAGCAGTACTTC. J is TRBJ2-7 and V is TRBV11-2; D may be TRBD1 (6 bases). Deletions cut 1 base from V and 4 bases from J, with 11 bases between. The CDR3 loop spans 14 amino acids. In germline, CDR1 is SGHAT, CDR2 FQNNGV.

The chain links TRBV4-3 to TRBJ2-1; 12 nucleotides line up with TRBD2. Germline V gene sequence: CDR1 LGHNA, CDR2 YSLEER. This CDR3 region has 17 residues. J gave up 5 bases and V 3 bases, and 8 bases lay outside the gene matches. This CDR3 reads CASSHASGGAPDNEQFF. For the CDR3, the DNA is TGCGCCAGCAGCCACGCTAGCGGGGGGGCCCCGGACAATGAGCAGTTCTTC.

This clonotype came up a few times. The rearrangement links TRBV28 to TRBJ2-3; no clear D. V dropped 6 bases and J dropped 6 bases, with 7 bases sitting between them. Germline CDR1 and CDR2: MDHEN and SYDVKM. This CDR3 has 11 residues. CDR3 in amino acids: CASRYTDTQYF. The DNA for the CDR3 is TGTGCCAGCAGATATACCGATACGCAGTATTTT.

The chain joins TRBV7-3 to TRBJ2-1; tentatively, D is TRBD1 (6 bases). The CDR3 consists of 15 residues. Germline V gene sequence: CDR1 SGHTA, CDR2 FQGTGA. V was pared by 3 bases and J by 3 bases, with 12 bases between. In DNA form, the CDR3 reads TGTGCCAGCAGCTTTGAAACAGGGAACTACAATGAGCAGTTCTTC. This encodes CASSFETGNYNEQFF.

At least ten counts were recorded for this clonotype. The V and J genes are TRBV6-5 and TRBJ2-5, with TRBD2 matching 8 bases. CDR1 and CDR2 from the germline V gene are MNHEY and SVGAGI. The trim removed 6 bases at V and 4 bases at J, leaving 10 bases unmatched. The CDR3 spans 15 residues. CDR3 nucleotides: TGTGCCAGCAGCTGGACTAGCCGCGGGGGAGAGACCCAGTACTTC. It encodes CASSWTSRGGETQYF.

The chain combines TRBV6-2 or TRBV6-3 with TRBJ1-1; TRBD1 matches at 10 bases. The germline V gene has CDR1 MNHEY and CDR2 SVGEGT. The CDR3 loop spans 16 amino acids. V dropped 6 bases and J dropped 1; count of bases not matched to a gene: 8. CDR3 region: CASSNDRGRGNTEAFF. In nucleotides, the CDR3 is TGTGCCAGCAGCAATGACAGGGGGCGCGGGAACACTGAAGCTTTCTTT.

The V call is TRBV3-1, the J call TRBJ2-1; the D is unclear. The germline gives CDR1 LGHDT, CDR2 YNNKEL (reference sequence). Trimming pared 3 bases from V and 9 bases from J, leaving 9 bases between. The CDR3 sequence is 12 residues long. The CDR3 sequence: CASSHGDGEQFF. CDR3 nucleotides: TGTGCCAGCAGCCATGGGGATGGTGAGCAGTTCTTC.

This clonotype occurred many times. The chain has TRBV4-1 and TRBJ1-2; D is undetermined. This CDR3 spans 13 amino acids. Germline V CDR1 and CDR2: MGHRA, YSYEKL. V shed 0 bases and J shed 4 bases, with 6 bases lying between them. The CDR3 reads CASSQDGIYGYTF. The CDR3 DNA reads as TGCGCCAGCAGCCAAGATGGGATCTATGGCTACACCTTC.

This clonotype has ten or more counts. The V gene is TRBV28, the J gene TRBJ1-4; weak D call: TRBD1 (6 bases). Trimming left V 6 bases short and J 8 bases short, with 28 bases between. Germline CDR1 MDHEN, CDR2 SYDVKM. This CDR3 is 18 amino acids long. The CDR3 reads CASSPFGTGRGRGEKLFF. The CDR3 DNA sequence: TGTGCCAGCAGCCCATTTGGCACAGGGCGGGGACGTGGGGAAAAACTGTTTTTT.

The chain combines TRBV3-1 with TRBJ1-6; TRBD1 is a possible D gene (5 bases). This CDR3 contains 15 residues. In germline, CDR1 is LGHDT, CDR2 YNNKEL (reference sequence). The V end was cut by 0 bases, the J end by 8 bases, with 11 bases between. The CDR3 DNA sequence: TGTGCCAGCAGCCAAGAGGTCGGGGGTTATTCACCCCTCCACTTT. Translating gives CASSQEVGGYSPLHF. The full variable domain, its missing parts supplied by reference TRBV3-1 and TRBJ1-6, is DTAVSQTPKYLVTQMGNDKSIKCEQNLGHDTMYWYKQDSKKFLKIMFSYNNKELIINETVPNRFSPKSPDKAHLNLHINSLELGDSAVYFCASSQEVGGYSPLHFGNGTRLTVT.

This clonotype was picked up a small number of times. V is TRBV10-3 and J is TRBJ1-2; D gene uncertain. From germline, CDR1 is ENHRY and CDR2 SYGVKD. The CDR3 consists of 12 residues. V gave up 3 bases and J gave up 8 bases, with 10 bases separating them. The CDR3 region has the DNA TGTGCCATCAGTGACGGGAGGAGCGGCTACACCTTC. It codes for CAISDGRSGYTF.

The rearrangement joins TRBV5-1 to TRBJ1-1, with TRBD1 identical over 8 bases. V gave up 0 bases and J gave up 7 bases; unmatched junction bases: 5. Per the germline V gene, CDR1 is SGHRS and CDR2 is YFSETQ. The CDR3 contains 14 residues. DNA of the CDR3: TGCGCCAGCAGCTTGGTAGGACAGGGCATTGAAGCTTTCTTT. It yields the protein CASSLVGQGIEAFF.

The genes are TRBV4-2 and TRBJ1-2; D is unresolved. There are 13 residues in the CDR3. Germline values: CDR1 LGHNA, CDR2 YNFKEQ. V lost 1 base and J lost 3, with 6 bases in between. CDR3 nucleotide sequence: TGTGCCAGCAGCCAAGGGTCGGACTATGGCTACACCTTC. It yields the protein CASSQGSDYGYTF.

This clonotype was recorded a few times. The chain couples TRBV28 to TRBJ1-6, with D uncertain. Germline CDR1 is MDHEN and CDR2 is SYDVKM. The V and J ends lost 7 bases and 4 bases respectively, with 17 bases between them. This CDR3 spans 16 amino acids. The CDR3 region is CASTPGSAPYNSPLHF. CDR3 sequence (DNA): TGTGCCAGCACTCCTGGTTCCGCACCTTATAATTCACCCCTCCACTTT.

This chain connects TRBV27 to TRBJ2-7, with D unclear. The germline V gene encodes CDR1 MNHEY and CDR2 SMNVEV (reference sequence). This CDR3 is built from 15 residues. Trimming took off 3 bases at V and 2 bases at J, with 14 bases between the two ends. CDR3 sequence reads: CASSFASALTYEQYF. CDR3 nucleotides: TGTGCCAGCAGTTTCGCGTCAGCACTCACCTACGAGCAGTACTTC.